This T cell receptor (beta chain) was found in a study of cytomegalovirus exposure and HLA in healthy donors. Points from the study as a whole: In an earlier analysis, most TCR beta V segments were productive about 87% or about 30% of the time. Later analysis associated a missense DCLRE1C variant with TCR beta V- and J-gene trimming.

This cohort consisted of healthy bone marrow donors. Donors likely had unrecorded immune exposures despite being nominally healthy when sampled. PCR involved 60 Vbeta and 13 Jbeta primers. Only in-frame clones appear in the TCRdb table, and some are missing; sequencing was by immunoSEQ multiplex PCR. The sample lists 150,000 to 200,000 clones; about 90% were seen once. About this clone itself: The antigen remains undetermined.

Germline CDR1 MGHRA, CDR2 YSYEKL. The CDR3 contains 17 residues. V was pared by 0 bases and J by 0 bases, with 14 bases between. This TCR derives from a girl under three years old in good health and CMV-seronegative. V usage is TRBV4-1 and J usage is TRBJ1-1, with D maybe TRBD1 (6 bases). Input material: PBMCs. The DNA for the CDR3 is TGCGCCAGCAGCCAAGATCCGGCAGGGGCAGTGAACACTGAAGCTTTCTTT. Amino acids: CASSQDPAGAVNTEAFF.